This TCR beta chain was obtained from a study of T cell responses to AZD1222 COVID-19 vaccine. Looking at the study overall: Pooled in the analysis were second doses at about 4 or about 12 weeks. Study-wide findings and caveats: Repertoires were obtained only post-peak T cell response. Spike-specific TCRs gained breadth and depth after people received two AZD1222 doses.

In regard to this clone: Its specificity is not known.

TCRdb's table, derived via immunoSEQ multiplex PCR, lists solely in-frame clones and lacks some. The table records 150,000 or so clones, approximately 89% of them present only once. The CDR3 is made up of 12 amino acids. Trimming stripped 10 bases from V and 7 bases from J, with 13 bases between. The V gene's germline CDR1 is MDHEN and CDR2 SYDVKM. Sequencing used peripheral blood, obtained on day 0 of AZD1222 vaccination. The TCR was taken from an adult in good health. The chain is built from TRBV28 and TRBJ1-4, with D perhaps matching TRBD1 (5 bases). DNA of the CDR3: TGTGCCATCGGAGAGAGGGGTGAAAAACTGTTTTTT. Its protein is CAIGERGEKLFF.